This T cell receptor (beta chain) derives from a study of cytomegalovirus exposure and HLA in healthy donors. Study-level points and caveats: Investigators reported 150 to 200 TCR beta chains as tied to cytomegalovirus. In vitro checks showed that a few CMV-associated chains really do target CMV antigens. Many donors shared some public TCRs, even though most TCR sequences were rare.

Sequencing was performed with immunoSEQ multiplex PCR; in TCRdb, only in-frame clones are kept and a portion is missing. The table includes approximately 99,000 clones, over 75% detected once. This clone has just one count. The antigen remains undetermined. The CDR3 has 15 residues. Per germline, CDR1 MDHEN and CDR2 SYDVKM. Trimming pared 6 bases from V and 0 bases from J, leaving 14 bases between. J is TRBJ1-1 and V is TRBV28; D perhaps matches TRBD1 (5 bases). The TCR was taken from a woman between 18 and 29 years old in good health and CMV-seronegative. The sample comprised PBMCs. The CDR3 bases are TGTGCCAGCAGACCGACGACAGTCATGAACACTGAAGCTTTCTTT. Translation: CASRPTTVMNTEAFF.